These 19 T cell receptor beta chains originate from one sample sequenced in a study of cytomegalovirus exposure and HLA in healthy donors. The primer mix had 60 Vbeta and 13 Jbeta primers. Assay used: immunoSEQ multiplex PCR; TCRdb lists only in-frame clones, some missing. The sample consists of over 75,000 clones, over 75% of them appearing once. Sequencing used PBMCs. These receptors all stem from a man aged 45-65 years in good health and CMV-seropositive.

V gene TRBV2 combines with J gene TRBJ2-1; TRBD2 matches at 10 bases. This CDR3 is 15 amino acids long. The germline CDR1 and CDR2 sequences are SNHLY and FYNNEI. J gave up 0 bases and V 4 bases, and 0 bases lay outside the gene matches. CDR3 DNA sequence: TGTGCCAGCAGTGCTAGCGGGGGCTCCTACAATGAGCAGTTCTTC. It codes for CASSASGGSYNEQFF.

This clone was seen only a few times. The rearrangement uses TRBV30 and TRBJ2-7, with TRBD1 identical over 9 bases. J gave up 4 bases and V 0 bases, and 7 bases lay outside the gene matches. This CDR3 spans 15 amino acids. CDR1 and CDR2 from the germline V gene are GTSNPN and SVGIG (reference sequence). DNA of the CDR3: TGTGCCTGGAGTGTACAATTACAGGGGGCTTACGAGCAGTACTTC. This sequence encodes CAWSVQLQGAYEQYF.

The chain employs TRBV14 and TRBJ2-7, with D uncertain. Germline V gives CDR1 SGHDN, CDR2 FVKESK. CDR3 length: 14 amino acids. V was cut by 2 bases and J by 0 bases, with 8 bases left in between. The CDR3, as DNA: TGTGCCAGCAGCCAATCTCTTAACTCCTACGAGCAGTACTTC. Translated, it gives CASSQSLNSYEQYF.

This clone showed up just a few times. J is TRBJ2-1 and V is TRBV6-5; 11 bases are a match to TRBD2. Germline CDR1 is MNHEY and CDR2 is SVGAGI. Losses at the gene ends were 6 bases for V and 3 bases for J; bases not matched to a gene: 4. The CDR3 loop spans 15 amino acids. CDR3 DNA: TGTGCCAGCAGACCCGGGACTAGCGGCTACAATGAGCAGTTCTTC. It encodes CASRPGTSGYNEQFF.

CDR3: CASLGQGVRETQYF. CDR3 nucleotide sequence: TGTGCCAGCTTAGGACAGGGCGTCCGGGAGACCCAGTACTTC. V and J are TRBV28 and TRBJ2-5, with 8 bases that match TRBD1. Germline V lookup: CDR1 MDHEN, CDR2 SYDVKM. The CDR3 extends over 14 amino acids. J was trimmed by 5 bases and V by 8 bases; bases with no gene match: 10.

This chain joins TRBV5-1 and TRBJ1-2; D possibly corresponds to TRBD1 (5 bases). Between the trimmed V and J ends, which lost 4 bases and 0 bases, there was a span of 10 bases. Germline V gives CDR1 SGHRS, CDR2 YFSETQ. The CDR3 is 14 amino acids. The CDR3 is CASSALQANYGYTF. Written as DNA, the CDR3 is TGCGCCAGCAGCGCTCTACAGGCTAACTATGGCTACACCTTC.

This CDR3 is CASSLQGSSYEQYF. CDR3 DNA: TGCGCCAGCAGCTTGCAGGGGTCCTCCTACGAGCAGTACTTC. This chain links TRBV5-1 with TRBJ2-7, with D possibly TRBD1 on 6 matching bases. Trimming removed 1 base at V and 0 bases at J, with 8 bases between. CDR1 is SGHRS, CDR2 YFSETQ, per germline. This CDR3 contains 14 residues.

The chain couples TRBV5-1 to TRBJ1-2; 8 bases match TRBD1. CDR1 and CDR2 (germline): SGHRS, YFSETQ. The CDR3 runs 14 residues. J was trimmed by 1 base and V by 3 bases; bases with no gene match: 2. This CDR3 reads CASSWDRINYGYTF. The CDR3 region has the DNA TGCGCCAGCAGCTGGGACAGGATTAACTATGGCTACACCTTC.

The V call is TRBV4-3, the J call TRBJ2-2; 8 nucleotides align to TRBD2. With V trimmed by 5 bases and J by 5 bases, 7 bases remained unmatched. Germline V gene sequence: CDR1 LGHNA, CDR2 YSLEER. This CDR3 has 15 residues. The CDR3 sequence: CASSTGGAGTGELFF. The CDR3, as DNA: TGCGCCAGCAGCACGGGAGGGGCGGGGACCGGGGAGCTGTTTTTT.

This chain connects TRBV14 to TRBJ1-2; D possibly corresponds to TRBD1 (5 bases). V lost 0 bases, J lost 5 bases, and 19 bases lay in between. This CDR3 is built from 17 residues. In germline, CDR1 is SGHDN, CDR2 FVKESK. The CDR3 spells CASSQDRIGTLFYGYTF. The DNA for the CDR3 is TGTGCCAGCAGCCAAGATCGAATTGGGACTCTTTTTTATGGCTACACCTTC.

This chain joins TRBV5-1 and TRBJ2-7; 9 positions match TRBD1. The germline V gene encodes CDR1 SGHRS and CDR2 YFSETQ. V was pared by 0 bases and J by 4 bases, with 5 bases of the junction left unmatched. CDR3 size: 15 residues. This chain's CDR3 is CASSLDTGGMYEQYF. CDR3 coding DNA: TGCGCCAGCAGCTTGGACACAGGGGGCATGTACGAGCAGTACTTC.

The V and J genes are TRBV25-1 and TRBJ2-7; the match to TRBD2 covers 7 bases. Germline V CDR1 and CDR2: MGHDK, SYGVNS. The CDR3 consists of 14 residues. The trim removed 4 bases at V and 6 bases at J, leaving 9 bases unmatched. DNA for the CDR3: TGTGCCAGCAGTGCCCCCGGGACTATTGCCGAGCAGTACTTC. Amino acids: CASSAPGTIAEQYF.

This chain links TRBV4-2 with TRBJ1-2, with 9 bases that match TRBD1. The trim removed 0 bases at V and 4 bases at J, leaving 6 bases unmatched. The CDR3 extends over 16 amino acids. Germline-derived CDR1 and CDR2 are LGHNA and YNFKEQ. The chain's CDR3 is CASSQDTGGVGYGYTF. The DNA for the CDR3 is TGTGCCAGCAGCCAAGACACAGGGGGCGTTGGCTATGGCTACACCTTC.

This clone was detected once. The chain is built from TRBV9 and TRBJ2-3; 9 bases are shared with TRBD2. CDR3 length: 15 residues. Trimming took 3 bases from V and 3 from J; bases not matched to a gene: 5. CDR1 SGDLS and CDR2 YYNGEE come from the germline V gene. The CDR3: CASSAGGGATDTQYF. Written as DNA, the CDR3 is TGTGCCAGCAGCGCGGGCGGGGGGGCAACAGATACGCAGTATTTT. Filled out from reference TRBV9 and TRBJ2-3, the complete variable domain reads DSGVTQTPKHLITATGQRVTLRCSPRSGDLSVYWYQQSLDQGLQFLIQYYNGEERAKGNILERFSAQQFPDLHSELNLSSLELGDSALYFCASSAGGGATDTQYFGPGTRLTVL.

The J gene is TRBJ1-1, the V gene TRBV6-6, with unresolved D. This CDR3 comprises 13 residues. Germline assignment: CDR1 MNHNY and CDR2 SVGAGI (reference sequence). Trimming pared 6 bases from V and 1 base from J, leaving 9 bases between. CDR3 in amino acids: CASSSGKNTEAFF. The CDR3 DNA reads TGTGCCAGCAGCTCCGGGAAGAACACTGAAGCTTTCTTT.

This clone was counted only a few times. V and J are TRBV30 and TRBJ1-2; tentative D call: TRBD1 (6 bases). Trimming cost V 3 bases and J 2 bases, with 13 bases left between them. The CDR3 runs to 14 residues. In germline, CDR1 is GTSNPN, CDR2 SVGIG (reference sequence). The CDR3 region is CAWSLTGSNYGYTF. CDR3 nucleotides: TGTGCCTGGAGCCTTACAGGGTCCAACTATGGCTACACCTTC.

This clone was detected only a few times. The chain has TRBV4-3 and TRBJ1-2, with a tentative D call TRBD1 (6 bases). The CDR3 extends over 19 amino acids. Germline CDR1 LGHNA, CDR2 YSLEER. V lost 1 base to trimming and J lost 2 bases, with 23 bases between them. The CDR3 sequence is CASSQVVAGNKGVNYGYTF. DNA of the CDR3: TGCGCCAGCAGCCAAGTTGTGGCAGGGAATAAGGGGGTGAACTATGGCTACACCTTC.

The chain joins TRBV28 to TRBJ2-2; a weak D match, TRBD1 (5 bases). This CDR3 has 15 residues. V was pared by 1 base and J by 3 bases, with 9 bases between. The V gene's germline CDR1 is MDHEN and CDR2 SYDVKM. The CDR3 coding sequence is TGTGCCAGCAGTTTATCAGGGTTTTACACCGGGGAGCTGTTTTTT. Its protein product is CASSLSGFYTGELFF.

The rearrangement joins TRBV5-6 to TRBJ2-3; 10 nucleotides agree with TRBD2. CDR3 length equals 17 residues. V dropped 6 bases and J dropped 0; count of bases not matched to a gene: 10. CDR1 is SGHDT, CDR2 YYEEEE, per germline. CDR3 residues: CASTPESGGGSTDTQYF. The CDR3 DNA reads TGTGCCAGCACCCCGGAAAGCGGGGGGGGTAGCACAGATACGCAGTATTTT.